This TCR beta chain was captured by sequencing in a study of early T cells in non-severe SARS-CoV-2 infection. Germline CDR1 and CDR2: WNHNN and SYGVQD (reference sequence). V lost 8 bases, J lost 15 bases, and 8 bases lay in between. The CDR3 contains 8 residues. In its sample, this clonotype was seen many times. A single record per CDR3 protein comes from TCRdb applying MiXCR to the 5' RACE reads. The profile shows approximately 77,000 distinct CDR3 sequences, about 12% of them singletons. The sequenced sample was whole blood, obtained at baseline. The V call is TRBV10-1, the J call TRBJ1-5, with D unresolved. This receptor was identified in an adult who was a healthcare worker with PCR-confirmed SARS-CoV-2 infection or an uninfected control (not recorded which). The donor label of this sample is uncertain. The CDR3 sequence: CASPLSHF. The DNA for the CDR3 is TGCGCCAGCCCCCTTTCGCATTTT.